This record concerns one T cell receptor (beta chain) sequence. Reverse transcribed after extraction, RNA yielded cDNA as the sequencing template. Method: immunoSEQ multiplex PCR; TCRdb's copy keeps in-frame clones and lacks some. In the table there are roughly 150,000 clones, around 55% of which are singletons. V was cut by 4 bases and J by 6 bases, with 10 bases left in between. The CDR3 is 12 amino acids. Germline V gene sequence: CDR1 SQVTM, CDR2 ANQGSEA. This sample stems from a study of CD8+ T cells in alopecia areata. In the study overall: Tofacitinib ran 6 to 18 months, followed by 6 months off drug.

It was from alopecia areata patients that lesional scalp punch biopsies and peripheral blood were collected. The genes are TRBV29-1 and TRBJ2-1, with D unclear. This TCR derives from a human donor with alopecia areata. Here the sequenced sample was CD8+ T cells sorted from blood, taken at week 0. CDR3 in DNA: TGCAGCGTTGTGTACCCTTCCAATGAGCAGTTCTTC. It codes for CSVVYPSNEQFF.